Below are 20 T cell receptor beta chains sequenced from a single sample in a study of blood T cell repertoires in COVID-19. Profiling relied on immunoSEQ multiplex PCR, and the TCRdb table lists in-frame clones only, not all of them. In the table there are 100,000 to 150,000 clones, around 87% of which are singletons. The specimen sequenced was peripheral blood. These receptors came from a man between 65 and 85 years old with active COVID-19.

CDR3 sequence reads: CASRRQGSPYNEQFF. Written as DNA, the CDR3 is TGTGCCAGCAGAAGACAGGGGTCCCCTTACAATGAGCAGTTCTTC. V is TRBV3-1 (or the pseudogene TRBV3-2) and J is TRBJ2-1, with TRBD1 matching 8 bases. This CDR3 is built from 15 residues. Looked up from germline, CDR1 is LGHDT and CDR2 is YNNKEL (reference sequence). Losses at the gene ends were 6 bases for V and 4 bases for J; bases not matched to a gene: 8.

The rearrangement joins TRBV6-5 to TRBJ2-3, with TRBD2 matching 10 bases. The CDR3 consists of 14 residues. The trim removed 7 bases at V and 6 bases at J, leaving 7 bases unmatched. Germline CDR1 and CDR2: MNHEY and SVGAGI. The CDR3 is CASTLAGEADTQYF. CDR3 sequence (DNA): TGTGCCAGCACCCTAGCGGGAGAAGCCGATACGCAGTATTTT.

V usage is TRBV6-2 or TRBV6-3 and J usage is TRBJ1-1; D gene ambiguous. Trimming took off 3 bases at V and 4 bases at J, with 12 bases between the two ends. The CDR3 covers 14 residues. CDR1 is MNHEY and CDR2 is SVGEGT in the germline V gene. CDR3 DNA sequence: TGTGCCAGCAGTTATTCGGACTCCCGCACTGAAGCTTTCTTT. Protein product: CASSYSDSRTEAFF.

The chain recombines TRBV6-5 with TRBJ2-2; possibly TRBD1 for D (5 bases). The CDR3 length is 14 residues. V lost 6 bases to trimming and J lost 0 bases, with 8 bases between them. Germline-derived CDR1 and CDR2 are MNHEY and SVGAGI. In DNA form, the CDR3 reads TGTGCCAGCAGGGACAACGCGAACACCGGGGAGCTGTTTTTT. Residues: CASRDNANTGELFF.

This clone has only one observation. The chain has TRBV28 and TRBJ2-7; 7 bases fit TRBD1. This CDR3 contains 13 residues. CDR1 is MDHEN and CDR2 is SYDVKM in the germline V gene. J lost 2 bases, V lost 8 bases, and 6 bases had no gene match. The CDR3 is CASGGQTTYEQYF. CDR3 in DNA: TGTGCCAGCGGGGGACAGACCACCTACGAGCAGTACTTC.

The chain carries TRBV1 and TRBJ2-3; the table's D gene call, TRBD2, was not cross checked with the DNA. TRBV1 is a recognized pseudogene. CDR3 length: 15 residues. The CDR3 region has the DNA TGCACCAGCAGCCAAGTCTGGGACTTAATCTATACGCAGTATTTT. It specifies CTSSQVWDLIYTQYF.

This clone came up a few times. The chain recombines TRBV6-5 with TRBJ2-3; 9 bases agree with TRBD1. Germline V gene data show CDR1 as MNHEY and CDR2 as SVGAGI. This CDR3 spans 14 amino acids. Losses at the gene ends were 6 bases for V and 5 bases for J; bases not matched to a gene: 6. The CDR3, as DNA: TGTGCCAGCAGCGCCTCGACAGGGGGAGATACGCAGTATTTT. Translated: CASSASTGGDTQYF.

This chain uses TRBV2 with TRBJ2-2; weak D call: TRBD1 (5 bases). This CDR3 is 15 amino acids long. Trimming took 4 bases from V and 2 from J, leaving 11 bases between them. Germline CDR1 is SNHLY and CDR2 is FYNNEI. The CDR3 spells CASSGPWGNTGELFF. CDR3 bases: TGTGCCAGCAGTGGACCATGGGGCAACACCGGGGAGCTGTTTTTT.

The V call is TRBV3-1 (or the pseudogene TRBV3-2), the J call TRBJ2-5; 7 bases match TRBD1. The CDR3 consists of 13 residues. Germline lookup yields CDR1 LGHDT and CDR2 YNNKEL (reference sequence). V was clipped by 2 bases and J by 7 bases; unmatched bases: 4. CDR3 sequence: CASSQRGPGTQYF. CDR3 DNA: TGTGCCAGCAGCCAAAGGGGGCCGGGGACCCAGTACTTC.

V usage is TRBV20-1 and J usage is TRBJ1-5; 11 nucleotides line up with TRBD1. Per the germline V gene, CDR1 is DFQATT and CDR2 is SNEGSKA (reference sequence). The CDR3 is 11 residues long. The ends lost 6 bases at V and 15 bases at J; junction bases unmatched: 7. CDR3 coding DNA: TGCAGTGCGGGACAGGGGGGGTTTACGCATTTT. It is translated as CSAGQGGFTHF.

The chain joins TRBV7-9 to TRBJ2-7, with TRBD2 identical over 9 bases. Trimming took 6 bases from V and 3 from J; bases not matched to a gene: 9. The CDR3 extends over 15 amino acids. Germline CDR1 SEHNR, CDR2 FQNEAQ (reference sequence). CDR3 residues: CASSPTSGLDYEQYF. DNA for the CDR3: TGTGCCAGCAGTCCGACTAGCGGATTAGACTACGAGCAGTACTTC.

The gene calls are TRBV6-2 or TRBV6-3 and TRBJ1-1; 9 positions match TRBD1. V lost 0 bases to trimming and J lost 8 bases; unmatched junction nucleotides: 4. The CDR3 is 14 amino acids. The germline V gene encodes CDR1 MNHEY and CDR2 SVGEGT. The CDR3 region is CASSYSLGQGEAFF. The CDR3 bases are TGTGCCAGCAGTTACTCGTTGGGACAGGGCGAAGCTTTCTTT.

The chain employs TRBV7-9 and TRBJ2-7; D possibly corresponds to TRBD1 (5 bases). The CDR3 covers 13 residues. Germline V CDR1 and CDR2: SEHNR, FQNEAQ (reference sequence). Trimming left V 5 bases short and J 0 bases short, with 8 bases between. CDR3 coding DNA: TGTGCCAGCAGCCCTGGACACTCCTACGAGCAGTACTTC. Translating gives CASSPGHSYEQYF.

The chain links TRBV24-1 to TRBJ2-7; 8 bases align to TRBD1. V lost 6 bases to trimming and J lost 4 bases; unmatched junction nucleotides: 10. The germline V gene encodes CDR1 KGHDR and CDR2 SFDVKD. This CDR3 has 15 residues. The CDR3 region has the DNA TGTGCCACCAGTAAGACAGGGGACCTTGAATACGAGCAGTACTTC. As protein: CATSKTGDLEYEQYF.

CDR3 sequence reads: CASSPRATVYEQYF. The CDR3 DNA is TGTGCCAGCAGCCCCCGAGCTACCGTCTACGAGCAGTACTTC. This chain uses TRBV9 with TRBJ2-7; no clear D. CDR1 is SGDLS and CDR2 is YYNGEE in the germline V gene. This CDR3 is built from 14 residues. V shed 4 bases and J shed 3 bases, with 14 bases lying between them.

This clone was counted a single time. The chain combines TRBV6-5 with TRBJ2-7; 7 bases match TRBD1. This CDR3 spans 14 amino acids. Germline lookup yields CDR1 MNHEY and CDR2 SVGAGI. Trimming took 6 bases from V and 1 from J; bases not matched to a gene: 6. Written as DNA, the CDR3 is TGTGCCAGCAGAACAACAGGGGATTCCTACGAGCAGTACTTC. This codes for CASRTTGDSYEQYF.

V gene TRBV19 combines with J gene TRBJ2-7, with TRBD1 matching over 7 bases. The junction had 3 bases not matched to a gene; V was cut back by 4 bases and J by 3 bases. The CDR3 is 13 residues long. Germline V gives CDR1 LNHDA, CDR2 SQIVND (reference sequence). Here the CDR3 reads CASSTRQGYEQYF. The DNA for the CDR3 is TGTGCCAGTAGTACCCGACAGGGCTACGAGCAGTACTTC.

V gene TRBV28 combines with J gene TRBJ1-5; 10 bases map to TRBD1. The CDR3 is 17 residues long. CDR1 MDHEN and CDR2 SYDVKM come from the germline V gene. V dropped 6 bases and J dropped 4; count of bases not matched to a gene: 12. The CDR3 DNA sequence: TGTGCCAGCAGACACAATCCGGGACAGGGGAAGAATCAGCCCCAGCATTTT. Residues: CASRHNPGQGKNQPQHF. The full variable domain, in which reference TRBV28 and TRBJ1-5 provide the parts outside the CDR3, is DVKVTQSSRYLVKRTGEKVFLECVQDMDHENMFWYRQDPGLGLRLIYFSYDVKMKEKGDIPEGYSVSREKKERFSLILESASTNQTSMYLCASRHNPGQGKNQPQHFGDGTRLSIL.

This clone is a singleton in its sample. The rearrangement links TRBV30 to TRBJ1-3; a possible D gene is TRBD1 (6 bases). V shed 5 bases and J shed 1 base, with 15 bases lying between them. The length of the CDR3 is 15 residues. CDR1 GTSNPN and CDR2 SVGIG come from the germline V gene (reference sequence). CDR3 in amino acids: CAWGEAGASGNTIYF. In DNA, the CDR3 is TGTGCCTGGGGTGAGGCAGGGGCTTCTGGAAACACCATATATTTT.

This chain uses TRBV28 with TRBJ2-2; D perhaps matches TRBD1 (6 bases). V was trimmed by 6 bases and J by 1 base, leaving 12 bases between them. Germline CDR1 MDHEN, CDR2 SYDVKM. The CDR3 totals 15 residues. CDR3: CASRVTGLNTGELFF. For the CDR3, the DNA is TGTGCCAGCAGGGTTACAGGGTTGAACACCGGGGAGCTGTTTTTT.